The rows below give T cell receptor beta chains drawn from one sample of a study of Graves' ophthalmopathy and Graves' hyperthyroidism. TCRdb reprocessed the multiplex PCR reads via MiXCR and lists one record per CDR3 protein. The sample yields roughly 400,000 distinct CDR3 sequences, 15% to 20% seen once. The sequencing input was peripheral blood. These receptors were collected from a woman aged 18 to 35 with Graves' ophthalmopathy. The CDR3 runs from the conserved cysteine through the conserved F or W. A D gene is named only where the DNA matches it firmly. A row's size may be missing; if present it is once, few, many or a size class.

j_gene	abundance	v_gene	len	d_gene	CDR3aa	CDR3nt
TRBJ1-1	-	TRBV3-1	14	-	CASSQTWGDTEAFF	TGTGCCAGCAGCCAAACGTGGGGGGACACTGAAGCTTTCTTT
TRBJ2-7	many	TRBV6-2/TRBV6-3	15	-	CASSYRTRFDYEQYF	TGTGCCAGCAGTTACCGAACTAGGTTCGACTACGAGCAGTACTTC
TRBJ1-1	many	TRBV5-1	15	TRBD1	CASSPMAGGGTEAFF	TGCGCCAGCAGCCCAATGGCAGGGGGTGGCACTGAAGCTTTCTTT
TRBJ2-7	-	TRBV6-2/TRBV6-3	14	TRBD2	CASSPPSGGYEQYF	TGTGCCAGCAGTCCGCCGAGCGGGGGATACGAGCAGTACTTC
TRBJ1-5	many	TRBV30	14	-	CAWSRGLEGQPQHF	TGTGCCTGGAGCCGGGGCCTCGAGGGTCAGCCCCAGCATTTT
TRBJ1-2	many	TRBV12-3/TRBV12-4	15	-	CASSPQNTGYYGYTF	TGTGCCAGCAGTCCACAAAATACAGGGTACTATGGCTACACCTTC
TRBJ2-4	-	TRBV6-2/TRBV6-3	17	-	CASSYSYTEPEKNIQYF	TGTGCCAGCAGTTACTCATATACCGAACCGGAAAAAAACATTCAGTACTTC
TRBJ2-2	few	TRBV4-1	15	-	CASSQEGPNTGELFF	TGCGCCAGCAGCCAAGAGGGACCGAACACCGGGGAGCTGTTTTTT
TRBJ1-3	many	TRBV9	15	-	CASSPEPLNGNTIYF	TGTGCCAGCAGCCCGGAACCCTTGAACGGAAACACCATATATTTT
TRBJ2-7	many	TRBV7-8	16	-	CASSFRAGAIPYEQYF	TGTGCCAGCAGCTTTCGGGCGGGGGCCATACCCTACGAGCAGTACTTC
TRBJ2-7	few	TRBV11-2	18	TRBD2	CASSINLWTSGRAYEQYF	TGTGCCAGCAGCATAAACCTCTGGACTAGCGGGAGGGCCTACGAGCAGTACTTC
TRBJ2-7	many	TRBV6-2/TRBV6-3	14	-	CASDKRFPHYEQYF	TGTGCCAGCGACAAGCGATTTCCCCACTACGAGCAGTACTTC
TRBJ2-7	many	TRBV7-2	13	-	CASSLRLTYEQYF	TGTGCCAGCAGCTTAAGACTGACCTACGAGCAGTACTTC
TRBJ2-2	many	TRBV11-3	15	TRBD1	CASSSGTGQAGELFF	TGTGCCAGCAGCTCCGGGACAGGGCAGGCCGGGGAGCTGTTTTTT
TRBJ1-2	many	TRBV29-1	13	TRBD1	CSVPKPGQLFYTF	TGCAGCGTCCCTAAACCGGGACAGCTTTTCTACACCTTC
TRBJ1-3	few	TRBV2	18	TRBD1	CASRPGQGVSSSGNTIYF	TGTGCCAGCAGGCCGGGACAGGGGGTCTCCTCCTCTGGAAACACCATATATTTT
TRBJ2-7	many	TRBV15	14	-	CATSRGGIFYEQYF	TGTGCCACCAGCAGAGGTGGAATCTTCTACGAGCAGTACTTC
TRBJ1-1	many	TRBV27	14	-	CASKPVTSNTEAFF	TGTGCCAGCAAACCAGTGACATCGAACACTGAAGCTTTCTTT